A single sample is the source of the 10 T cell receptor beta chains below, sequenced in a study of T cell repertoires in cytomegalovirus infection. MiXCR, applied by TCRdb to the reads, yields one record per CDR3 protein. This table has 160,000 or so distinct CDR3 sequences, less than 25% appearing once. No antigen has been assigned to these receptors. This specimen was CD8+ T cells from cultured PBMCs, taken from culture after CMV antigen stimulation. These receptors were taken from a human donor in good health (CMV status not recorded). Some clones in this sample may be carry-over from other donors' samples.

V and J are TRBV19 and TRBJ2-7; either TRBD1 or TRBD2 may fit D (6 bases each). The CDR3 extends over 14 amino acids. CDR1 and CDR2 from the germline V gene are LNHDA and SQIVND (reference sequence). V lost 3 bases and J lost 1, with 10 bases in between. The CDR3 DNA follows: TGTGCCAGTAGTATGCAGGGGAGGTCCTACGAGCAGTACTTC. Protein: CASSMQGRSYEQYF.

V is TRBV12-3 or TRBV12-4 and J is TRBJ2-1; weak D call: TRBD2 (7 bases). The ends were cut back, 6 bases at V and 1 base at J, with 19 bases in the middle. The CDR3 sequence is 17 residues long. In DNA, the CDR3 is TGTGCCAGCAGCCTCTATACGGGGGGCGATTCCTACAATGAGCAGTTCTTC. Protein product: CASSLYTGGDSYNEQFF.

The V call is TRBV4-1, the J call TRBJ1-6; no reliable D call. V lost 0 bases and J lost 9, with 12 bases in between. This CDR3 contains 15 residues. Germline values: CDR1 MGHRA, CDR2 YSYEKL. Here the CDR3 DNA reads TGCGCCAGCAGCCAAGATGATTTATTGGGTTCACCCCTCCACTTT. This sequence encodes CASSQDDLLGSPLHF.

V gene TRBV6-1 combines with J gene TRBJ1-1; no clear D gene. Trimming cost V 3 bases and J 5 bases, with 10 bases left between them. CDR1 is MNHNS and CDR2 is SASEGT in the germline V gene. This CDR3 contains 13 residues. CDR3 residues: CASSDPRVTEAFF. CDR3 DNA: TGTGCCAGCAGTGATCCCCGGGTGACTGAAGCTTTCTTT.

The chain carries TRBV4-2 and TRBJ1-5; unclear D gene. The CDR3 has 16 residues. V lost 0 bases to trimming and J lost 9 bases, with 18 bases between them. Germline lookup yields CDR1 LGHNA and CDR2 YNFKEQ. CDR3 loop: CASSQDHVGDRRPQHF. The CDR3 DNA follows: TGTGCCAGCAGCCAAGATCACGTGGGTGATCGGCGGCCCCAGCATTTT.

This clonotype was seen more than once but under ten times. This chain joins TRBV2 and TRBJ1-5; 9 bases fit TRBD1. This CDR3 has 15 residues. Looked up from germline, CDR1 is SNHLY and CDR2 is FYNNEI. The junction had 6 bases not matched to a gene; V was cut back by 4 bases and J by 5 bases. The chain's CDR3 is CASSAWTGDDQPQHF. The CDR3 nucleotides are TGTGCCAGCAGTGCCTGGACAGGGGACGATCAGCCCCAGCATTTT.

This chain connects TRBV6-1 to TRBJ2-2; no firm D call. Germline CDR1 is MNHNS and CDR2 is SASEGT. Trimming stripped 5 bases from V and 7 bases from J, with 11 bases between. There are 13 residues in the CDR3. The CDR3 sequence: CASSLGSYGELFF. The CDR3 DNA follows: TGTGCCAGCAGTCTGGGAAGTTACGGGGAGCTGTTTTTT.

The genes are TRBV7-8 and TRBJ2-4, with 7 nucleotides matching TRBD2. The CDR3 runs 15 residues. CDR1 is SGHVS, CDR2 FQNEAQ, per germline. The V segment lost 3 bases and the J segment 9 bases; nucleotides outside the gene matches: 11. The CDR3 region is CASSFWGEGAGIQYF. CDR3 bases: TGTGCCAGCAGCTTTTGGGGGGAGGGAGCGGGCATTCAGTACTTC. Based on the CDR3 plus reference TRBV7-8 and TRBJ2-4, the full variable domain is GAGVSQSPRYKVAKRGQDVALRCDPISGHVSLFWYQQALGQGPEFLTYFQNEAQLDKSGLPSDRFFAERPEGSVSTLKIQRTQQEDSAVYLCASSFWGEGAGIQYFGAGTRLSVL.

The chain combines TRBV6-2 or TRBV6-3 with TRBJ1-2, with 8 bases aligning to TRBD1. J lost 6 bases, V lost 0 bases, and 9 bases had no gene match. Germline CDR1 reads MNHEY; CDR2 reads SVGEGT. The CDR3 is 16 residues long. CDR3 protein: CASSYSSTGAANGYTF. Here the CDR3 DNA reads TGTGCCAGCAGTTACTCATCGACAGGGGCGGCGAATGGCTACACCTTC.

CDR3 sequence: CASSYRLGSGGLTSTDTQYF. The CDR3 nucleotides read TGTGCCAGCAGTTACCGTCTCGGGAGCGGGGGACTAACTAGCACAGATACGCAGTATTTT. J is TRBJ2-3 and V is TRBV6-5, with 8 bases lining up with TRBD2. V lost 2 bases, J lost 0 bases, and 16 bases stayed unmatched. CDR1 and CDR2 from the germline V gene are MNHEY and SVGAGI. This CDR3 comprises 20 residues.